This T cell receptor (beta chain) comes out of a study of identifying expanded T cells in peripheral blood. Whole-study findings and limits: Differentially abundant clones: 1 to 1.5 between replicates, approximately 15 at two to three weeks, 19 to 20 at four. Across healthy donors, higher total template counts meant significantly greater two-week count variance.

TCRdb's copy holds only in-frame clones and misses some; the assay was immunoSEQ multiplex PCR. The data show under 150,000 clones, less than 90% seen once. No infections or other immune events were documented during collection. Germline-derived CDR1 and CDR2 are MNHEY and SVGAGI. V was pared by 0 bases and J by 0 bases, with 9 bases between. This CDR3 spans 16 amino acids. Points on this clone: Its matching antigen is unknown.

The sequencing sample was made of blood. The receptor's source is a person aged 18 to 75 in good health. V and J are TRBV6-5 and TRBJ1-3; D is uncertain. The CDR3 DNA is TGTGCCAGCAGTTACTCAGGCGGCCACTCTGGAAACACCATATATTTT. This encodes CASSYSGGHSGNTIYF.